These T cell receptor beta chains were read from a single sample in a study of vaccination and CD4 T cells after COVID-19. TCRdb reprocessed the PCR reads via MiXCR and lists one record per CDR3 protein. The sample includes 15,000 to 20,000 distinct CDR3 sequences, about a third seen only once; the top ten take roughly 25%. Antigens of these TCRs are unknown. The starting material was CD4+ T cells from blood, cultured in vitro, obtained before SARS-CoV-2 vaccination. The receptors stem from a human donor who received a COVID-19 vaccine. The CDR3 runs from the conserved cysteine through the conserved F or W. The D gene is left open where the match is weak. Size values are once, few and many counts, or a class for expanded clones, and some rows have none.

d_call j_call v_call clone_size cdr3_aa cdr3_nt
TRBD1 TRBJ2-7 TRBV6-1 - CASSRDRAYEQYF TGTGCCAGCAGCCGGGACAGGGCCTACGAGCAGTACTTC
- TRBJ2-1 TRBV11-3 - CASSFGLDRGVSYNEQFF TGTGCCAGCAGCTTCGGGCTAGATCGAGGGGTCTCCTACAATGAGCAGTTCTTC
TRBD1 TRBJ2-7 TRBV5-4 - CASSRAGGSYEQYF TGTGCCAGCAGCCGGGCAGGGGGCTCCTACGAGCAGTACTTC
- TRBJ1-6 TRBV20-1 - CSASLLGGNSPLHF TGCAGTGCTAGTTTGTTAGGGGGGAATTCACCCCTCCACTTT
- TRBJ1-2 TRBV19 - CASSHRFRNYGYTF TGTGCCAGTAGCCACAGGTTTCGTAACTATGGCTACACCTTC
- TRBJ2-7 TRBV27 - CASSSDGPYEQYF TGTGCCAGCAGTTCTGACGGGCCCTACGAGCAGTACTTC
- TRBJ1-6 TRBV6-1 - CASSGGDKYSPLHF TGTGCCAGCAGTGGTGGGGACAAATATTCACCCCTCCACTTT
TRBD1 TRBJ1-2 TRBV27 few CASSFRGLDGYTF TGTGCCAGCAGTTTCAGGGGGCTAGATGGCTACACCTTC
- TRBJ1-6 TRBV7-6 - CASSQQGGQYNSPLHF TGTGCCAGCAGCCAACAGGGCGGGCAATATAATTCACCCCTCCACTTT
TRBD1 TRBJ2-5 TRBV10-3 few CAISNRQGRRETQYF TGTGCCATCAGTAACCGACAGGGACGAAGGGAGACCCAGTACTTC
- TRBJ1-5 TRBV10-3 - CAISGEGGSNQPQHF TGTGCCATCAGTGGTGAAGGGGGGAGCAATCAGCCCCAGCATTTT
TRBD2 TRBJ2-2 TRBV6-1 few CASSEWLAANTGELFF TGTGCCAGCAGTGAATGGCTAGCGGCGAACACCGGGGAGCTGTTTTTT
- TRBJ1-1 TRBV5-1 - CASSIQENTEAFF TGCGCCAGCAGCATCCAGGAGAACACTGAAGCTTTCTTT
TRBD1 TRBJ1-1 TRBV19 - CASSIPPRQGGAEAFF TGTGCCAGTAGTATCCCCCCCAGACAGGGGGGGGCTGAAGCTTTCTTT
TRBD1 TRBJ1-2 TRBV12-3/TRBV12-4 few CASSLGTDYGYTF TGTGCCAGCAGTTTGGGGACAGATTATGGCTACACCTTC
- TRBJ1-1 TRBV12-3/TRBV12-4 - CASNLHGGTEAFF TGTGCCAGCAACTTACACGGGGGGACTGAAGCTTTCTTT
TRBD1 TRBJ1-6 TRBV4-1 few CASSQETGQGGSPLHF TGCGCCAGCAGCCAAGAAACGGGACAGGGAGGTTCACCCCTCCACTTT
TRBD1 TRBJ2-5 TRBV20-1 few CSAGQGAEETQYF TGCAGTGCTGGACAGGGGGCGGAAGAGACCCAGTACTTC
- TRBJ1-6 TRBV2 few CASSVRPGSGSPLHF TGTGCCAGCAGTGTTCGACCGGGGAGCGGCTCACCCCTCCACTTT
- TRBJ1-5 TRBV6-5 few CASSSGDQPQHF TGTGCCAGCAGTTCTGGGGATCAGCCCCAGCATTTT
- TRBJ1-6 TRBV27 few CASSLWRGTVLIYNSPLHF TGTGCCAGCAGTTTATGGCGGGGGACGGTGCTCATATATAATTCACCCCTCCACTTT
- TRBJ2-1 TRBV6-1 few CASSEGRSSYNEQFF TGTGCCAGCAGTGAAGGCAGGAGCTCCTACAATGAGCAGTTCTTC
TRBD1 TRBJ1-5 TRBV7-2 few CASSLTGQSNQPQHF TGTGCCAGCAGCTTAACGGGACAGAGCAATCAGCCCCAGCATTTT
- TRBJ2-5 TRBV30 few CAWTSQETQYF TGTGCCTGGACTAGCCAAGAGACCCAGTACTTC
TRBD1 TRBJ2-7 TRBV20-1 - CSARDPGTGPYEQYF TGCAGTGCTAGAGATCCGGGGACAGGGCCCTACGAGCAGTACTTC
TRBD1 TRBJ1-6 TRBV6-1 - CASSDRDSSPLHF TGTGCCAGCAGTGACAGGGACAGTTCACCCCTCCACTTT
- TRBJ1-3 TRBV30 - CAWTLGISGNTIYF TGTGCCTGGACACTTGGAATTTCTGGAAACACCATATATTTT
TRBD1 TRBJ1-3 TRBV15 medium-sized CATSSDQGAAGNTIYF TGTGCCACCAGCAGTGATCAGGGGGCGGCTGGAAACACCATATATTTT
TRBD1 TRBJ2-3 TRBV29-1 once CSVGTGGAADTQYF TGCAGCGTTGGAACAGGGGGCGCAGCAGATACGCAGTATTTT
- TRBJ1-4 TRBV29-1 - CSAGRINEKLFF TGCAGCGCCGGACGGATTAATGAAAAACTGTTTTTT
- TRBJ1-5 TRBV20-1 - CSARETSNQPQHF TGCAGTGCTAGAGAAACTAGCAATCAGCCCCAGCATTTT
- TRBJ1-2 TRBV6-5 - CASSYSRRGSYGYTF TGTGCCAGCAGTTACTCGAGGAGGGGGAGCTATGGCTACACCTTC
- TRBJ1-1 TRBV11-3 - CASSLGGGNTEAFF TGTGCCAGCAGCTTGGGGGGAGGGAACACTGAAGCTTTCTTT
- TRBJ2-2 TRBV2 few CASSLRRGAHTGELFF TGTGCCAGCAGTCTACGGCGAGGGGCTCACACCGGGGAGCTGTTTTTT
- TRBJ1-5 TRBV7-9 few CASSLAAGNQPQHF TGTGCCAGCAGCTTAGCGGCAGGGAATCAGCCCCAGCATTTT
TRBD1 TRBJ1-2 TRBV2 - CASSPGQGWNYGYTF TGTGCCAGCAGCCCGGGACAGGGTTGGAACTATGGCTACACCTTC
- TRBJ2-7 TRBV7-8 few CASSFVNPRDYEQYF TGTGCCAGCAGCTTCGTTAATCCCAGGGACTACGAGCAGTACTTC
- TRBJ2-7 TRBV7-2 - CASSLGTEGYEQYF TGTGCCAGCAGCTTAGGAACCGAGGGCTACGAGCAGTACTTC
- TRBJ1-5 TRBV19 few CASSIGPNQPQHF TGTGCCAGTAGTATTGGGCCAAATCAGCCCCAGCATTTT
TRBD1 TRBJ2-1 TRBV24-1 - CATRGDSIYNEQFF TGTGCCACCAGAGGGGACAGTATCTACAATGAGCAGTTCTTC
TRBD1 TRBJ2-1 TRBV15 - CATSKNTGQYNEQFF TGTGCCACCAGCAAAAATACGGGACAGTACAATGAGCAGTTCTTC
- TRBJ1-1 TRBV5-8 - CASSFDRNTEAFF TGTGCCAGCAGCTTCGACAGGAACACTGAAGCTTTCTTT
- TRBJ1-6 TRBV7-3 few CASSSTGSDNSPLHF TGTGCCAGCAGCTCAACAGGTTCTGATAATTCACCCCTCCACTTT
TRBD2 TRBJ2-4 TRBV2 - CASGLAGGQNIQYF TGTGCCAGCGGGCTAGCGGGGGGTCAAAACATTCAGTACTTC